The rows below give T cell receptor beta chains drawn from one sample of a study of T cell changes during pregnancy in multiple sclerosis. Libraries were prepared by immunoSEQ multiplex PCR; TCRdb keeps only in-frame clonotypes and omits some of them. Of under 70,000 clones detected, 91% appear once; the ten largest clones hold 0.6% to 0.8%. Material: CD4+ T cells from peripheral blood mononuclear cells, obtained in the first trimester of pregnancy. These receptors were obtained from a female donor with multiple sclerosis, enrolled in a pregnancy study. CDR3s include the opening cysteine and the closing phenylalanine or tryptophan. The D gene is left open where the match is weak. A row's size may be missing; if present it is once, few, many or a size class.

j_call	v_call	clone_size	d_call	cdr3_nt	cdr3_aa
TRBJ1-3	TRBV9	-	TRBD1	TGTGCCAGCAGCGCGCCAGGGGGCGTGAGAAACACCATATATTTT	CASSAPGGVRNTIYF
TRBJ1-5	TRBV6-5	-	-	TGTGCCAGCGGCTTGGTACGAGGGCAGCCCCAGCATTTT	CASGLVRGQPQHF
TRBJ2-4	TRBV4-1	-	-	TGCGCCAGCAGCCAAAAGCAAGAAACGAGAGCCAAAAACATTCAGTACTTC	CASSQKQETRAKNIQYF
TRBJ2-3	TRBV5-1	-	-	TGCGCCAGCAGCTTGGCAGGCCCTAGCACAGATACGCAGTATTTT	CASSLAGPSTDTQYF
TRBJ2-3	TRBV5-1	-	TRBD2	TGCGCCAGCAGCTTGGTGACTAGCGGGGTTACAGATACGCAGTATTTT	CASSLVTSGVTDTQYF
TRBJ1-1	TRBV27	once	TRBD1	TGTGCCAGCAGTCTCAGACAGGGCGGTTTGAACACTGAAGCTTTCTTT	CASSLRQGGLNTEAFF
TRBJ1-3	TRBV6-5	-	-	TGTGCCAGCAGTTACCGTATCGGTTCTGGAAACACCATATATTTT	CASSYRIGSGNTIYF
TRBJ1-1	TRBV4-3	few	TRBD1	TGCGCCAGCAGCCGAAAACAGGGGGCTGAAGCTTTCTTT	CASSRKQGAEAFF
TRBJ2-5	TRBV19	-	TRBD1	TGTGCCAGTAGTGGGGGACAGGGTACCAACCAAGAGACCCAGTACTTC	CASSGGQGTNQETQYF
TRBJ2-1	TRBV7-9	-	-	TGTGCCAGCGGACGGAGGGACAATGAGCAGTTCTTC	CASGRRDNEQFF
TRBJ1-2	TRBV5-4	-	-	TGTGCCAGCAGCCTCCACAGCTATGGCTACACCTTC	CASSLHSYGYTF
TRBJ1-1	TRBV6-5	medium-sized	TRBD1	TGTGCCAGCACCTCACAGGGGAGGAACACTGAAGCTTTCTTT	CASTSQGRNTEAFF
TRBJ2-7	TRBV12-5	-	TRBD2	TGTGCTAGTGGTTTGGTGAGTTTAGCGGGGGCCCCCGGGGGCTACGAGCAGTACTTC	CASGLVSLAGAPGGYEQYF
TRBJ1-1	TRBV5-4	-	TRBD1	TGTGCCAGCAGCCCCTGGACAGGGAAGTCTGAAGCTTTCTTT	CASSPWTGKSEAFF
TRBJ2-7	TRBV4-3	-	-	TGCGCCAGCAGCCAAGAATGGAGCTACGAGCAGTACTTC	CASSQEWSYEQYF
TRBJ1-4	TRBV7-9	-	-	TGTGCCAGCAGCTTAATAGCTGGCCCCAATGAAAAACTGTTTTTT	CASSLIAGPNEKLFF
TRBJ1-1	TRBV9	few	TRBD1	TGTGCCAGCAGCGTCGACAGGGTGAACACTGAAGCTTTCTTT	CASSVDRVNTEAFF
TRBJ2-3	TRBV5-4	-	-	TGTGCCAGCAGCTCGGACAGCCTGATCCAGTATTTT	CASSSDSLIQYF
TRBJ1-2	TRBV9	-	-	TGTGCCAGCAGCGGGGGGACTTCCCCCTATGGCTACACCTTC	CASSGGTSPYGYTF
TRBJ1-1	TRBV11-1	few	TRBD1	TGTGCCAGCAGCCCGCGGGACAGCGCTGAAGCTTTCTTT	CASSPRDSAEAFF
TRBJ2-7	TRBV6-6	-	-	TGTGCCAGCAGTCCGTTACAGGTCCCTACGGGGCAGTACTTC	CASSPLQVPTGQYF
TRBJ1-4	TRBV5-5	-	-	TGTGCCAGCAGCTTAGGGTCAGGGGCTGAAAAACTGTTTTTT	CASSLGSGAEKLFF
TRBJ1-2	TRBV18	-	TRBD1	TGTGCCAGCTCACCGGACAGGGGGGATGGCTACACCTTC	CASSPDRGDGYTF
TRBJ2-7	TRBV4-3	-	-	TGCGCCAGCAGCCAAGAGGGCAGGGCCTACGAGCAGTACTTC	CASSQEGRAYEQYF
TRBJ1-1	TRBV19	few	-	TGTGCCAGTAGTATACTCCAGGGCTCTGAAGCTTTCTTT	CASSILQGSEAFF
TRBJ1-4	TRBV6-1	-	-	TGTGCCAGCAGTGATATCAGGGTGGGGGAAAAACTGTTTTTT	CASSDIRVGEKLFF
TRBJ2-7	TRBV7-2	-	TRBD1	TGTGCCAGCAGATTGGACAGGGGAGACGAGCAGTACTTC	CASRLDRGDEQYF
TRBJ1-2	TRBV6-1	once	TRBD1	TGTGCCAGCAGGGCGACAGGGACAGAGCGTGGCTACACCTTC	CASRATGTERGYTF
TRBJ1-1	TRBV5-4	-	-	TGTGCCAGCAGCCCACTCGGGAGGGATGAAGCTTTCTTT	CASSPLGRDEAFF